These 24 T cell receptor beta chains came from one sample sequenced in a study of graft-versus-host responses after intestinal transplantation. For these TCRs, the target antigens are not known. Profiled with immunoSEQ multiplex PCR; TCRdb holds only in-frame clones, not every one. The top ten hold 2% to 2.5% of the sample, which has 100,000 or so clones, approximately 94% seen once. This specimen consisted of unstimulated CD8+ T cells sorted from spleen or lymph node cells, obtained before intestinal transplant. These receptors originate from a human donor who received an intestinal transplant.

This chain links TRBV4-3 with TRBJ1-2; D unclear. CDR3 length equals 15 residues. Trimming took off 0 bases at V and 0 bases at J, with 8 bases between the two ends. In germline, CDR1 is LGHNA, CDR2 YSLEER. CDR3 residues: CASSQDKSTNYGYTF. The CDR3 DNA sequence: TGCGCCAGCAGCCAAGATAAGAGTACTAACTATGGCTACACCTTC.

The chain carries TRBV7-2 and TRBJ2-3; 12 bases line up with TRBD1. CDR1 and CDR2 (germline): SGHTA, FQGNSA. Germline trimming cut 4 bases from V and 4 bases from J; bases unmatched to any gene: 6. The CDR3 sequence is 16 residues long. The CDR3 region is CASSSPGQGASDTQYF. CDR3 DNA: TGTGCCAGCAGCTCCCCGGGACAGGGGGCCTCAGATACGCAGTATTTT.

The V call is TRBV19, the J call TRBJ1-2; 8 positions match TRBD1. V lost 7 bases, J lost 6 bases, and 7 bases stayed unmatched. The germline gives CDR1 LNHDA, CDR2 SQIVND (reference sequence). The CDR3 consists of 13 residues. The CDR3 loop reads CASTPTGVDGYTF. CDR3 DNA sequence: TGTGCCAGTACCCCGACAGGGGTGGATGGCTACACCTTC.

This chain uses TRBV4-3 with TRBJ2-5; D unresolved. V shed 1 base and J shed 0 bases, with 9 bases lying between them. The CDR3 covers 15 residues. From germline, CDR1 is LGHNA and CDR2 YSLEER. The CDR3 nucleotides read TGCGCCAGCAGCCAAGGAGACAAGTACCAAGAGACCCAGTACTTC. It encodes CASSQGDKYQETQYF.

The J gene is TRBJ1-2, the V gene TRBV27, with 8 bases fitting TRBD1. J lost 3 bases, V lost 6 bases, and 12 bases had no gene match. Germline CDR1 and CDR2: MNHEY and SMNVEV (reference sequence). This CDR3 is built from 16 residues. CDR3 loop: CASRPRGRPLYYGYTF. DNA for the CDR3: TGTGCCAGCAGACCCAGGGGGCGCCCCCTCTACTATGGCTACACCTTC.

J is TRBJ2-7 and V is TRBV7-9; D is uncertain. Per the germline V gene, CDR1 is SEHNR and CDR2 is FQNEAQ (reference sequence). Between the trimmed V and J ends, which lost 4 bases and 0 bases, there was a span of 7 bases. The CDR3 covers 13 residues. Here the CDR3 DNA reads TGTGCCAGCAGCTCCCCTTCCTCCTACGAGCAGTACTTC. Translation gives CASSSPSSYEQYF.

V gene TRBV4-3 combines with J gene TRBJ1-3; maybe TRBD1 (6 bases). Germline V lookup: CDR1 LGHNA, CDR2 YSLEER. The CDR3 covers 17 residues. V lost 0 bases and J 0 bases, leaving 12 bases between the germline ends. For the CDR3, the DNA is TGCGCCAGCAGCCAAGACGTCACAGGGAGCTCTGGAAACACCATATATTTT. It translates to CASSQDVTGSSGNTIYF.

The CDR3 sequence is CASSQDNSGVSYEQYF. The CDR3 DNA reads as TGCGCCAGCAGCCAAGATAACAGCGGGGTGTCTTACGAGCAGTACTTC. The chain combines TRBV4-3 with TRBJ2-7; TRBD2 matches at 7 bases. This CDR3 is 16 amino acids long. Germline CDR1 is LGHNA and CDR2 is YSLEER. Germline trimming cut 0 bases from V and 4 bases from J; bases unmatched to any gene: 9.

J is TRBJ1-1 and V is TRBV30; 9 nucleotides match TRBD1. CDR1 and CDR2 (germline): GTSNPN, SVGIG (reference sequence). CDR3 length: 14 amino acids. Trimming took 1 base from V and 5 from J; bases not matched to a gene: 5. The CDR3 region is CAWSGGQGGTEAFF. The CDR3 coding sequence is TGTGCCTGGAGTGGGGGACAGGGAGGAACTGAAGCTTTCTTT.

The chain's CDR3 is CASRWGGQPQHF. The DNA of the CDR3 is TGTGCCAGCCGGTGGGGCGGTCAGCCCCAGCATTTT. The chain carries TRBV19 and TRBJ1-5; D perhaps matches TRBD1 (5 bases). The V and J ends lost 9 bases and 6 bases respectively, with 12 bases between them. Germline values: CDR1 LNHDA, CDR2 SQIVND (reference sequence). The CDR3 consists of 12 residues.

This rearrangement joins TRBV5-4 to TRBJ2-5, with D possibly matching TRBD2 (5 bases). Trimming stripped 4 bases from V and 0 bases from J, with 7 bases between. The germline CDR1 and CDR2 sequences are SGHNT and YYREEE (reference sequence). This CDR3 contains 13 residues. The CDR3 DNA is TGTGCCAGCAGCCCGGGGTACCAAGAGACCCAGTACTTC. Translated, it gives CASSPGYQETQYF.

The rearrangement links TRBV10-2 to TRBJ2-1; 9 nucleotides match TRBD1. Germline V gene data show CDR1 as WSHSY and CDR2 as SAAADI. The trim removed 8 bases at V and 9 bases at J, leaving 11 bases unmatched. The CDR3 extends over 14 amino acids. The CDR3 sequence: CASGMGQGRGEQFF. The CDR3 bases are TGCGCCAGCGGCATGGGACAGGGCCGGGGTGAGCAGTTCTTC.

J is TRBJ1-1 and V is TRBV7-9; 8 nucleotides align to TRBD1. The germline gives CDR1 SEHNR, CDR2 FQNEAQ (reference sequence). The CDR3 extends over 15 amino acids. V was pared by 5 bases and J by 1 base, with 6 bases of the junction left unmatched. The CDR3: CASSPRDRRNTEAFF. CDR3 DNA sequence: TGTGCCAGCAGCCCCCGGGACAGGCGGAACACTGAAGCTTTCTTT.

V gene TRBV30 combines with J gene TRBJ2-3; 7 bases match TRBD2. J lost 3 bases, V lost 2 bases, and 5 bases had no gene match. Germline CDR1 is GTSNPN and CDR2 is SVGIG (reference sequence). The CDR3 runs 14 residues. DNA for the CDR3: TGTGCCTGGAGTCCGGGGGGTGGTACAGATACGCAGTATTTT. This encodes CAWSPGGGTDTQYF. The variable domain in full, with the rest retrieved from reference TRBV30 and TRBJ2-3, is SQTIHQWPATLVQPVGSPLSLECTVEGTSNPNLYWYRQAAGRGLQLLFYSVGIGQISSEVPQNLSASRPQDRQFILSSKKLLLSDSGFYLCAWSPGGGTDTQYFGPGTRLTVL.

V is TRBV5-1 and J is TRBJ2-2; 7 nucleotides match TRBD1. The CDR3 totals 18 residues. Germline CDR1 reads SGHRS; CDR2 reads YFSETQ. Unmatched junction bases numbered 15, after V lost 0 bases and J lost 7 bases. The CDR3 DNA reads TGCGCCAGCAGCTTGGGGTTGTGGGACAGCATACTCAACGGGGAGCTGTTTTTT. Its translation is CASSLGLWDSILNGELFF.

The V call is TRBV5-4, the J call TRBJ1-1; tentative D call: TRBD1 (5 bases). CDR1 and CDR2 (germline): SGHNT, YYREEE (reference sequence). V shed 1 base and J shed 4 bases, with 8 bases lying between them. The CDR3 runs 13 residues. The CDR3 region has the DNA TGTGCCAGCAGCTTGCGGGGGTCCACTGAAGCTTTCTTT. It is translated as CASSLRGSTEAFF.

The chain employs TRBV13 and TRBJ2-1; the match to TRBD2 covers 7 bases. This CDR3 spans 15 amino acids. V lost 5 bases and J lost 2; bases outside the gene matches: 6. Germline-derived CDR1 and CDR2 are PRHDT and FYEKMQ (reference sequence). Written as DNA, the CDR3 is TGTGCCAGCAGCCCCCTCCGGGGGGCCTACAATGAGCAGTTCTTC. This translates into CASSPLRGAYNEQFF.

As concerns this clone: Other DNA sequences within the sample encode an identical CDR3. This chain connects TRBV6-5 to TRBJ2-3; 7 nucleotides align to TRBD1. V gave up 5 bases and J gave up 3 bases; unmatched junction bases: 2. This CDR3 contains 13 residues. In germline, CDR1 is MNHEY, CDR2 SVGAGI. The CDR3 DNA reads TGTGCCAGCAGTCTGACAGGGACAGATACGCAGTATTTT. Protein product: CASSLTGTDTQYF.

This chain connects TRBV7-9 to TRBJ1-1; D ambiguous. Trimming removed 6 bases from V and 7 bases from J, with 6 bases in between. Germline-derived CDR1 and CDR2 are SEHNR and FQNEAQ (reference sequence). The CDR3 covers 10 residues. In nucleotides, the CDR3 is TGTGCCAGCAGTCCAGATGAAGCTTTCTTT. Translation: CASSPDEAFF.

The genes are TRBV15 and TRBJ1-1; TRBD1 matches 9 bases. The trim removed 5 bases at V and 0 bases at J, leaving 10 bases unmatched. This CDR3 spans 17 amino acids. Looked up from germline, CDR1 is LNHNV and CDR2 is YYDKDF (reference sequence). CDR3: CATSSRTGAYMNTEAFF. The CDR3, as DNA: TGTGCCACCAGCTCACGGACAGGGGCTTACATGAACACTGAAGCTTTCTTT.

The chain employs TRBV7-2 and TRBJ1-4, with D uncertain. With 1 base removed from V and 8 bases from J, the gap between germline ends came to 8 bases. There are 13 residues in the CDR3. Germline V gene lookup returns CDR1 SGHTA and CDR2 FQGNSA. In DNA, the CDR3 is TGTGCCAGCAGCTTAGGGGCGGGGGAAAAACTGTTTTTT. Amino acids: CASSLGAGEKLFF. The full variable domain, rest sourced from reference TRBV7-2 and TRBJ1-4, is GAGVSQSPSNKVTEKGKDVELRCDPISGHTALYWYRQSLGQGLEFLIYFQGNSAPDKSGLPSDRFSAERTGGSVSTLTIQRTQQEDSAVYLCASSLGAGEKLFFGSGTQLSVL.

This clone was counted once. The chain recombines TRBV4-3 with TRBJ2-3, with D perhaps matching TRBD2 (6 bases). CDR3 length equals 14 residues. Germline CDR1 reads LGHNA; CDR2 reads YSLEER. The V gene lost 3 bases and the J gene lost 5 bases, with 12 bases spanning the gap. This chain's CDR3 is CASSHRHGGDTQYF. In DNA, the CDR3 is TGCGCCAGCAGCCACCGACACGGGGGAGATACGCAGTATTTT.

The chain is built from TRBV27 and TRBJ1-1, with 10 bases lining up with TRBD1. J lost 2 bases, V lost 6 bases, and 6 bases had no gene match. Germline values: CDR1 MNHEY, CDR2 SMNVEV (reference sequence). The CDR3 runs to 15 residues. CDR3: CASRRTGGFNTEAFF. For the CDR3, the DNA is TGTGCCAGCAGACGGACAGGGGGTTTTAACACTGAAGCTTTCTTT.

This chain links TRBV9 with TRBJ2-3, with a tentative D call TRBD2 (6 bases). Trimming removed 3 bases from V and 4 bases from J, with 12 bases in between. The CDR3 loop spans 14 amino acids. Per the germline V gene, CDR1 is SGDLS and CDR2 is YYNGEE. CDR3: CASSAGGEADTQYF. DNA for the CDR3: TGTGCCAGCAGCGCAGGCGGGGAAGCAGATACGCAGTATTTT.